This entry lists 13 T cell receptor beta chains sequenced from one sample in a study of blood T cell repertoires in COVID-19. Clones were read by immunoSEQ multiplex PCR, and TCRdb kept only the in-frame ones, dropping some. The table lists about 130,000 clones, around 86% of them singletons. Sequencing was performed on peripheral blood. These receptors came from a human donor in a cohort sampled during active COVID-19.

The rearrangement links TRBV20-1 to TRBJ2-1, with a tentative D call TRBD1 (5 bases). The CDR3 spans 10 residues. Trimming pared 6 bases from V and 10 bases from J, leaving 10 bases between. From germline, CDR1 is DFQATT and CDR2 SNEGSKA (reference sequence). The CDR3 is CSARHREQFF. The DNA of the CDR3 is TGCAGTGCCCGCCACAGGGAGCAGTTCTTC.

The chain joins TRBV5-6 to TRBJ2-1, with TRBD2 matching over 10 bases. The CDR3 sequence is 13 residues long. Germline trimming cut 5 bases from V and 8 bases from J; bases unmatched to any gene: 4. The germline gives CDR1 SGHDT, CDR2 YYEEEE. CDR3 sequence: CASRGLAWDEQFF. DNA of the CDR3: TGTGCCAGCAGGGGACTAGCGTGGGATGAGCAGTTCTTC.

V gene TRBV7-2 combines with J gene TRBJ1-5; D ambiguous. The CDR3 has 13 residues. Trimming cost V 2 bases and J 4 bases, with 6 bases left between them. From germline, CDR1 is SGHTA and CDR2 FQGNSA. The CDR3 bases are TGTGCCAGCAGCTTATCCGTGAATCAGCCCCAGCATTTT. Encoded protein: CASSLSVNQPQHF.

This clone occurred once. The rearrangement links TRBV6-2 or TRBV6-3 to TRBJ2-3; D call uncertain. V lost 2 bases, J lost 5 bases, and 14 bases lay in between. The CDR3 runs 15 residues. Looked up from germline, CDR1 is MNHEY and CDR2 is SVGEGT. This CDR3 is CASSYLLGLGDTQYF. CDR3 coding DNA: TGTGCCAGCAGTTACCTTCTAGGATTAGGAGATACGCAGTATTTT.

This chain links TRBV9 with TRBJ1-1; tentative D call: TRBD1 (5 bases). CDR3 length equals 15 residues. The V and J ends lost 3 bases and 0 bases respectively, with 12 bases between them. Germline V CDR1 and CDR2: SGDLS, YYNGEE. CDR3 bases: TGTGCCAGCAGCGGGGGCAGGAACATGAACACTGAAGCTTTCTTT. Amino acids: CASSGGRNMNTEAFF.

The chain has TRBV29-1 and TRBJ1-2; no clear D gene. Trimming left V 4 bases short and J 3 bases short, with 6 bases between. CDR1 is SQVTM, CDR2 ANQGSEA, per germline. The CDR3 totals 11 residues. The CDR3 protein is CSVVHHYGYTF. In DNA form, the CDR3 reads TGCAGCGTTGTACACCACTATGGCTACACCTTC.

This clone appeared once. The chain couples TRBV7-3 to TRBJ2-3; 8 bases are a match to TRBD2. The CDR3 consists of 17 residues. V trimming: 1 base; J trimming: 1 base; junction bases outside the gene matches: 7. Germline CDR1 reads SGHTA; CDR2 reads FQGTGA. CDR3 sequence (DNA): TGTGCCAGCAGCTTAAAGGGCCTGCGGGAGGGCACAGATACGCAGTATTTT. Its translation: CASSLKGLREGTDTQYF.

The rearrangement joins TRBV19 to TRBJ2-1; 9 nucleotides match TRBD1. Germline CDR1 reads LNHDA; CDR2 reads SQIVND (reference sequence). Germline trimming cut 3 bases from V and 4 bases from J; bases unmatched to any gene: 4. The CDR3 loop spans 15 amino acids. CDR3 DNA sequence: TGTGCCAGTAGTATGAGGACAGGGGAATACAATGAGCAGTTCTTC. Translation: CASSMRTGEYNEQFF.

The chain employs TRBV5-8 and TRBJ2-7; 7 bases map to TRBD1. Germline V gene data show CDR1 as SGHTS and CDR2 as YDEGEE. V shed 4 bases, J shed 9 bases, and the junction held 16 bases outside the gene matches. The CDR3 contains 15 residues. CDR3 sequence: CASSPPSGTVGGQYF. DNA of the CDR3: TGTGCCAGCAGCCCACCCTCCGGGACAGTTGGGGGGCAGTACTTC.

This CDR3 is CASTGGSTEAFF. Written as DNA, the CDR3 is TGTGCCAGCACAGGGGGTAGCACTGAAGCTTTCTTT. This chain links TRBV12-3 or TRBV12-4 with TRBJ1-1; the match to TRBD1 covers 7 bases. CDR3 length equals 12 residues. V shed 7 bases and J 4 bases; nucleotides not matched to a gene: 3.

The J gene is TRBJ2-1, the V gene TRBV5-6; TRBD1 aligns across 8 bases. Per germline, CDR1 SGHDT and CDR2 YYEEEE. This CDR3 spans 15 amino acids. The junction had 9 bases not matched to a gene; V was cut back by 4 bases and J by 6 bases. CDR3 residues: CASSMDRAFTNEQFF. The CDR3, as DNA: TGTGCCAGCAGCATGGACAGGGCCTTCACCAATGAGCAGTTCTTC.

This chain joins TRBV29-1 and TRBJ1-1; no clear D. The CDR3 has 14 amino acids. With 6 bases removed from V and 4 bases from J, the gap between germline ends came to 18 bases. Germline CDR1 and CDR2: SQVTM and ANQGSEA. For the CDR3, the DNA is TGCAGCGTGATTACCGGACTGAGGTCCACTGAAGCTTTCTTT. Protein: CSVITGLRSTEAFF.

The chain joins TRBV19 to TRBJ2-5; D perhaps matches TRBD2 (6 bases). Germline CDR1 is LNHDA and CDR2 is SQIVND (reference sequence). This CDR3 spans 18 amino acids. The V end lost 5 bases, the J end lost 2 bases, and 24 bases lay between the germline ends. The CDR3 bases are TGTGCCAGTAGTCAGGAGGTTAGCGGAGGGCCCAGACAAGAGACCCAGTACTTC. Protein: CASSQEVSGGPRQETQYF.